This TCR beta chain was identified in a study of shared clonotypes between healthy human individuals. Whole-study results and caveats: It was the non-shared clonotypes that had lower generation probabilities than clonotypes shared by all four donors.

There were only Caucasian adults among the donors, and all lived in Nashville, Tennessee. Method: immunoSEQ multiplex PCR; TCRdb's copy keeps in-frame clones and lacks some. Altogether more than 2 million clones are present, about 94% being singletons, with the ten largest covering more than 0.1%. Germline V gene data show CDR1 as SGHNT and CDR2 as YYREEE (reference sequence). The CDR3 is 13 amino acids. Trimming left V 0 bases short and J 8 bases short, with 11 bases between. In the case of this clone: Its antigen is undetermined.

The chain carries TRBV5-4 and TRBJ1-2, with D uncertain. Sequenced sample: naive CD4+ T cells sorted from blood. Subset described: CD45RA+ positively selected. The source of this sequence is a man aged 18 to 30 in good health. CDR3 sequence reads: CASSLGQSPGYTF. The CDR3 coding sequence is TGTGCCAGCAGCTTGGGGCAGTCCCCGGGCTACACCTTC. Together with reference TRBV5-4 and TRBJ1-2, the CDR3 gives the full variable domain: ETGVTQSPTHLIKTRGQQVTLRCSSQSGHNTVSWYQQALGQGPQFIFQYYREEENGRGNFPPRFSGLQFPNYSSELNVNALELDDSALYLCASSLGQSPGYTFGSGTRLTVV.